The T cell receptor beta chain under discussion was sequenced for a study of T-cell reconstitution after alpha-beta-depleted transplantation in children. Study findings and constraints: When one year had passed after transplant, most T-cell counts and diversity came from newly produced T cells. For some patients, TCRbeta diversity was high at day 60 because of recipient T cells and thymic progenitors that survived. It was reported that alpha-beta T cells came from several hundred expanded graft clones (about two months after transplant).

During its preparation, the TCRbeta library received unique molecular identifiers. TCRdb reanalysed the PCR reads using MiXCR and keeps one entry per CDR3 protein. The sample lists almost 600,000 distinct CDR3 sequences, 25% to 30% occurring once. This clonotype was detected only a few times. Its antigen remains unidentified. This TCR was sampled from a boy under two years old with Wiskott-Aldrich syndrome, due to receive a stem cell transplant. This specimen consisted of PBMCs, obtained before TCRalphabeta/CD19-depleted stem cell transplant.

DNA for the CDR3: TGTGCCAGCAGTTTCTTCCAAGGGGACTACGAGCAGTACTTC. Protein product: CASSFFQGDYEQYF. J is TRBJ2-7 and V is TRBV28; tentative D call: TRBD1 (5 bases). Trimming removed 3 bases at V and 3 bases at J, with 12 bases between. The V gene's germline CDR1 is MDHEN and CDR2 SYDVKM. The CDR3 runs 14 residues.